The rows below give T cell receptor beta chains drawn from one sample of a study of blood T cell repertoires in COVID-19. Generated by immunoSEQ multiplex PCR, the TCRdb table keeps only in-frame clones and is missing some. In the table there are over 35,000 clones, roughly nine tenths of which are singletons. Material for sequencing was peripheral blood. Source of these receptors: a man aged 65 to 85 with active COVID-19. CDR3s include the opening cysteine and the closing phenylalanine or tryptophan. A D gene is named only where the DNA matches it firmly.

d_gene	v_gene	j_gene	CDR3aa	CDR3nt
-	TRBV7-8	TRBJ1-5	CASSLAGGSNQPQHF	TGTGCCAGCAGCTTAGCCGGCGGAAGCAATCAGCCCCAGCATTTT
TRBD1	TRBV4-1	TRBJ1-1	CASSRDRANTEAFF	TGCGCCAGCAGCCGGGACAGGGCGAACACTGAAGCTTTCTTT
TRBD2	TRBV7-2	TRBJ2-1	CASSAVAGYYNEQFF	TGTGCCAGCAGCGCTGTAGCGGGGTACTACAATGAGCAGTTCTTC
TRBD1	TRBV27	TRBJ2-2	CASSLLGQGGPGELFF	TGTGCCAGCAGTTTATTGGGACAGGGAGGCCCCGGGGAGCTGTTTTTT
TRBD2	TRBV5-1	TRBJ2-1	CASSSSPPGLAVYNEQFF	TGCGCCAGCAGCTCCTCCCCCCCAGGACTAGCTGTCTACAATGAGCAGTTCTTC
-	TRBV7-6	TRBJ2-2	CASSFNRLNTGELFF	TGTGCCAGCAGCTTCAACAGGCTAAACACCGGGGAGCTGTTTTTT
-	TRBV27	TRBJ1-5	CASSPGASNQPQHF	TGTGCCAGCAGCCCAGGTGCTAGCAATCAGCCCCAGCATTTT
-	TRBV18	TRBJ2-1	CASSPPQTPSEQFF	TGTGCCAGCTCACCACCCCAGACTCCCAGTGAGCAGTTCTTC
TRBD1	TRBV6-6	TRBJ1-5	CASSPGQGSPMRNQPQHF	TGTGCCAGCAGTCCGGGACAGGGGTCTCCCATGCGCAATCAGCCCCAGCATTTT
-	TRBV7-8	TRBJ2-1	CASSRVSAGAPGEQFF	TGTGCCAGCAGCCGAGTCTCCGCGGGGGCCCCAGGGGAGCAGTTCTTC